The next 19 T cell receptor beta chains were all read from a single sample in a study of OX40 agonist ivuxolimab in advanced cancers. The table came from immunoSEQ multiplex PCR; TCRdb's copy has only in-frame clones and leaves some out. Of over 45,000 clones listed, around 80% are singletons. Sequencing used CD4+ or CD8+ T cells sorted from blood, obtained in a trial of the OX40 agonist ivuxolimab. These receptors were taken from an adult with an advanced solid tumor such as melanoma, head and neck, liver or kidney cancer.

This clone has a handful of counts. The chain employs TRBV10-3 and TRBJ1-1; the match to TRBD1 covers 7 bases. Germline trimming cut 3 bases from V and 4 bases from J; bases unmatched to any gene: 11. The CDR3 spans 16 residues. CDR1 ENHRY and CDR2 SYGVKD come from the germline V gene. The DNA for the CDR3 is TGTGCCATCAGTGACCCCGGGGGGCAGGGGGGCACTGAAGCTTTCTTT. It encodes CAISDPGGQGGTEAFF.

This sequence joins TRBV18 and TRBJ2-2; no clear D gene. CDR3 length: 14 amino acids. Germline V gives CDR1 KGHSH, CDR2 LQKENI. V dropped 1 base and J dropped 7 bases, with 10 bases sitting between them. The CDR3 DNA is TGTGCCAGCTCACCACGGGATCCTGACGGGGAGCTGTTTTTT. It yields the protein CASSPRDPDGELFF.

The chain recombines TRBV14 with TRBJ1-2; D uncertain. This CDR3 contains 14 residues. Trimming removed 1 base at V and 2 bases at J, with 8 bases between. Germline CDR1 SGHDN, CDR2 FVKESK. The CDR3 loop is CASSQVFPNYGYTF. The CDR3 region has the DNA TGTGCCAGCAGCCAAGTATTCCCAAACTATGGCTACACCTTC.

This clone was detected a few times. V and J are TRBV5-1 and TRBJ2-2; D is perhaps TRBD2 (6 bases). CDR1 SGHRS and CDR2 YFSETQ come from the germline V gene. The CDR3 runs to 15 residues. V lost 4 bases and J 0 bases, leaving 10 bases between the germline ends. The CDR3 nucleotides read TGCGCCAGCAGCAGGGGCGGGACGAACACCGGGGAGCTGTTTTTT. This gives the protein CASSRGGTNTGELFF.

This clone was counted once. The chain employs TRBV19 and TRBJ2-7; D may be TRBD2 (6 bases). V was cut by 6 bases and J by 3 bases, with 18 bases left in between. From germline, CDR1 is LNHDA and CDR2 SQIVND (reference sequence). The CDR3 covers 15 residues. CDR3 residues: CASSLDGEVGYEQYF. DNA for the CDR3: TGTGCCAGTAGCCTCGACGGGGAGGTAGGCTACGAGCAGTACTTC.

The chain links TRBV11-3 to TRBJ2-3, with 7 nucleotides matching TRBD2. With V trimmed by 2 bases and J by 0 bases, 11 bases remained unmatched. Germline lookup yields CDR1 SGHNT and CDR2 YENEEA. The CDR3 is made up of 18 amino acids. The CDR3 reads CASSLSLYGGGSTDTQYF. The CDR3 DNA reads TGTGCCAGCAGCTTATCCCTCTATGGCGGGGGAAGCACAGATACGCAGTATTTT.

This sequence joins TRBV2 and TRBJ2-3, with 13 nucleotides matching TRBD2. Germline V gene data show CDR1 as SNHLY and CDR2 as FYNNEI. There are 15 residues in the CDR3. V trimming: 7 bases; J trimming: 3 bases; junction bases outside the gene matches: 4. CDR3 loop: CASIGLAGVTDTQYF. The DNA for the CDR3 is TGTGCCAGCATTGGACTAGCGGGAGTTACAGATACGCAGTATTTT.

The V gene is TRBV29-1, the J gene TRBJ2-3; 9 bases align to TRBD2. V was pared by 7 bases and J by 2 bases, with 13 bases of the junction left unmatched. Per the germline V gene, CDR1 is SQVTM and CDR2 is ANQGSEA. The CDR3 contains 16 residues. DNA of the CDR3: TGCAGCGGCGACCCCGCGACTAGCGGATACACAGATACGCAGTATTTT. Amino acids: CSGDPATSGYTDTQYF.

The chain combines TRBV18 with TRBJ2-7; the D is unclear. The CDR3 runs to 12 residues. From germline, CDR1 is KGHSH and CDR2 LQKENI. The V and J ends lost 2 bases and 5 bases respectively, with 7 bases between them. As DNA, the CDR3 is TGTGCCAGCTCACCAGGCGCGAACGAGCAGTACTTC. Translation gives CASSPGANEQYF.

In its sample, this clone was seen a few times. The gene calls are TRBV7-2 and TRBJ2-5, with no clear D. There are 14 residues in the CDR3. Germline CDR1 and CDR2: SGHTA and FQGNSA. V lost 5 bases and J lost 1, with 11 bases in between. The chain's CDR3 is CASSLGTAQETQYF. Here the CDR3 DNA reads TGTGCCAGCAGCCTCGGTACGGCCCAAGAGACCCAGTACTTC.

This sequence joins TRBV6-1 and TRBJ1-6, with D possibly matching TRBD1 (5 bases). The CDR3 consists of 15 residues. Germline V CDR1 and CDR2: MNHNS, SASEGT. V lost 7 bases to trimming and J lost 8 bases, with 18 bases between them. Here the CDR3 reads CASNAREVSDSPLHF. The CDR3 coding sequence is TGTGCCAGCAATGCCAGGGAGGTCTCGGATTCACCCCTCCACTTT.

The chain has TRBV6-5 and TRBJ2-3, with D uncertain. Trimming took 7 bases from V and 2 from J, leaving 16 bases between them. Germline-derived CDR1 and CDR2 are MNHEY and SVGAGI. This CDR3 has 15 amino acids. CDR3 residues: CASTASRSPTDTQYF. CDR3 DNA: TGTGCCAGCACCGCCAGCCGGAGCCCCACAGATACGCAGTATTTT.

The chain couples TRBV18 to TRBJ2-4, with D perhaps assigned TRBD1 or TRBD2 (5 bases each). V dropped 3 bases and J dropped 1 base, with 10 bases sitting between them. The germline gives CDR1 KGHSH, CDR2 LQKENI. The CDR3 spans 15 residues. CDR3 region: CASSPGTGAKNIQYF. DNA for the CDR3: TGTGCCAGCTCACCCGGGACCGGGGCCAAAAACATTCAGTACTTC.

This clone was seen a handful of times. The rearrangement joins TRBV7-8 to TRBJ2-3; TRBD2 aligns across 7 bases. The CDR3 length is 15 residues. CDR1 is SGHVS, CDR2 FQNEAQ, per germline. The V segment lost 0 bases and the J segment 4 bases; nucleotides outside the gene matches: 4. The CDR3 sequence: CASSLAGGPSDTQYF. CDR3 sequence (DNA): TGTGCCAGCAGCTTAGCGGGAGGGCCGTCAGATACGCAGTATTTT.

This chain uses TRBV7-9 with TRBJ1-5, with D perhaps matching TRBD1 (5 bases). The ends were cut back, 8 bases at V and 3 bases at J, with 8 bases in the middle. Germline CDR1 SEHNR, CDR2 FQNEAQ (reference sequence). This CDR3 has 12 residues. The chain's CDR3 is CASQDNNQPQHF. CDR3 coding DNA: TGTGCCAGCCAGGACAACAATCAGCCCCAGCATTTT.

V is TRBV7-8 and J is TRBJ1-3, with a weak D call TRBD1 (5 bases). The V end was cut by 5 bases, the J end by 2 bases, with 13 bases between. CDR1 SGHVS and CDR2 FQNEAQ come from the germline V gene. The CDR3 has 15 amino acids. The CDR3 sequence: CASSERTQPGNTIYF. CDR3 DNA: TGTGCCAGCAGCGAAAGGACACAGCCTGGAAACACCATATATTTT.

CDR3 residues: CASSSVAYNSPLHF. As DNA, the CDR3 is TGTGCCAGCTCATCGGTAGCCTATAATTCACCCCTCCACTTT. V usage is TRBV18 and J usage is TRBJ1-6, with D unclear. V was pared by 5 bases and J by 2 bases, with 7 bases between. In germline, CDR1 is KGHSH, CDR2 LQKENI. The CDR3 is made up of 14 amino acids.

J is TRBJ1-4 and V is TRBV5-1; D is undetermined. Trimming left V 0 bases short and J 0 bases short, with 9 bases between. The germline CDR1 and CDR2 sequences are SGHRS and YFSETQ. The CDR3 contains 16 residues. The chain's CDR3 is CASSLAQRATNEKLFF. The CDR3 DNA reads TGCGCCAGCAGCTTGGCCCAGAGAGCAACTAATGAAAAACTGTTTTTT. Based on the CDR3 plus reference TRBV5-1 and TRBJ1-4, the full variable domain is KAGVTQTPRYLIKTRGQQVTLSCSPISGHRSVSWYQQTPGQGLQFLFEYFSETQRNKGNFPGRFSGRQFSNSRSEMNVSTLELGDSALYLCASSLAQRATNEKLFFGSGTQLSVL.

The V gene is TRBV2, the J gene TRBJ1-5, with 8 bases matching TRBD1. Germline CDR1 SNHLY, CDR2 FYNNEI. After removal of 4 bases from V and 4 bases from J, the junction contained 6 bases not matched to a gene. This CDR3 has 15 residues. Here the CDR3 reads CASSGKRQGNQPQHF. The DNA for the CDR3 is TGTGCCAGCAGTGGAAAACGACAGGGGAATCAGCCCCAGCATTTT.